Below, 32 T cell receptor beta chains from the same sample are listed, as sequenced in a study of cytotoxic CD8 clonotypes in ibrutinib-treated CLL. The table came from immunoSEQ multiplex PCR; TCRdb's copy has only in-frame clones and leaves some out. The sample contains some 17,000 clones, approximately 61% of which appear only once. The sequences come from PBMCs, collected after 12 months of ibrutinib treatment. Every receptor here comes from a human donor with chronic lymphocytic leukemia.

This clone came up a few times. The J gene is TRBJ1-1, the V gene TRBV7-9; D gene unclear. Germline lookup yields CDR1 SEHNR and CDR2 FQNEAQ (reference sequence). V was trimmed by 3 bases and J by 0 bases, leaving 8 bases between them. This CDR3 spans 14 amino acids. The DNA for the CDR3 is TGTGCCAGCAGCTTTGGAGGGATGAACACTGAAGCTTTCTTT. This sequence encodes CASSFGGMNTEAFF.

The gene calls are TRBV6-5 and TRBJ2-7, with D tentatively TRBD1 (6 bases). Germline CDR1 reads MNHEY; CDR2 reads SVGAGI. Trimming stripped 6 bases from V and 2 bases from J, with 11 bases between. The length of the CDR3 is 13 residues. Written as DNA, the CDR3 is TGTGCCAGCAGCCGGGACACTACCTACGAGCAGTACTTC. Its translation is CASSRDTTYEQYF.

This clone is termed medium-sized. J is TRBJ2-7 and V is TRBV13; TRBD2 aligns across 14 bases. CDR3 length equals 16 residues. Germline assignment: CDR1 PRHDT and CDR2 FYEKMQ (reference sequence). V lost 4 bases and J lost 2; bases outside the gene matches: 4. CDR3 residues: CASSSGTSGSAYEQYF. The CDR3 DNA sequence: TGTGCCAGCAGCTCAGGGACTAGCGGGAGTGCCTACGAGCAGTACTTC.

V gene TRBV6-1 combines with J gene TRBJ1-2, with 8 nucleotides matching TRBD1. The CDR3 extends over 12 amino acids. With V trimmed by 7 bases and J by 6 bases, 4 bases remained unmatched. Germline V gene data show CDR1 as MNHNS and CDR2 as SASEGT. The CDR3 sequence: CASTEDRDGYTF. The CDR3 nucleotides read TGTGCCAGCACAGAGGACAGGGATGGCTACACCTTC.

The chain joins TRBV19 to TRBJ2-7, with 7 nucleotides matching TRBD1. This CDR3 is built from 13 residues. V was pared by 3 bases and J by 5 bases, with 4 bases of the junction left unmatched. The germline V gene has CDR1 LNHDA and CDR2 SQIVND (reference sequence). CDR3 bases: TGTGCCAGTAGTATGGGACAGAAAGACGAGCAGTACTTC. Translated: CASSMGQKDEQYF.

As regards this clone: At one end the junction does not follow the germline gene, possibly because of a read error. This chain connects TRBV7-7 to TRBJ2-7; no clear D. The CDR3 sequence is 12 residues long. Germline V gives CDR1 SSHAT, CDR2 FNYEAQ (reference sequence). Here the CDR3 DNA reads TGTGCTAGCAGGACGAAGGTCTGCGAGCAGTACTTC. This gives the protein CASRTKVCEQYF.

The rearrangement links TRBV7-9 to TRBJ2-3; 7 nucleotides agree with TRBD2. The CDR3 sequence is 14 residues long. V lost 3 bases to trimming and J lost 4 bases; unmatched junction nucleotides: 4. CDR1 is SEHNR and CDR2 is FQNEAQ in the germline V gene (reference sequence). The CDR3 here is CASSFLGRPDTQYF. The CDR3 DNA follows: TGTGCCAGCAGCTTTCTCGGGAGGCCAGATACGCAGTATTTT.

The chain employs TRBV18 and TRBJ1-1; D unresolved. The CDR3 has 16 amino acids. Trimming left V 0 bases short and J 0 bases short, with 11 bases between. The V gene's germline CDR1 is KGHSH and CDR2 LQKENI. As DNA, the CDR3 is TGTGCCAGCTCACCACCGATCGGCCCCGTGAACACTGAAGCTTTCTTT. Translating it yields CASSPPIGPVNTEAFF.

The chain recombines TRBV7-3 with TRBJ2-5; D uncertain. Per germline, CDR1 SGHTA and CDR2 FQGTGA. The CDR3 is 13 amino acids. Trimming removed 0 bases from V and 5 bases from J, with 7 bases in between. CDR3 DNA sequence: TGTGCCAGCAGCTTAACAGGGCTGGAGACCCAGTACTTC. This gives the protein CASSLTGLETQYF.

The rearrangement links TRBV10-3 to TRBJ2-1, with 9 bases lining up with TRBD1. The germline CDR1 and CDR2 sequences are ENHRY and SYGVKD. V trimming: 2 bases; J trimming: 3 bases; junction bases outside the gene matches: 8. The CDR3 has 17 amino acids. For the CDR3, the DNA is TGTGCCATCAGTGAGATGGGACAGGGAAGGAACTACAATGAGCAGTTCTTC. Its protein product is CAISEMGQGRNYNEQFF.

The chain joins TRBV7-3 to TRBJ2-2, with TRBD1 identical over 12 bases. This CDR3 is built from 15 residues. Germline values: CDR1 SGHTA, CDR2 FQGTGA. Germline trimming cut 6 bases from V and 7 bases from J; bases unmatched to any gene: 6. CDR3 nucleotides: TGTGCCAGCAGGCCCGGGACAGGGGGCATCGGGGAGCTGTTTTTT. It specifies CASRPGTGGIGELFF. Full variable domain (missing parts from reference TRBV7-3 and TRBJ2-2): GAGVSQTPSNKVTEKGKYVELRCDPISGHTALYWYRQSLGQGPEFLIYFQGTGAADDSGLPNDRFFAVRPEGSVSTLKIQRTERGDSAVYLCASRPGTGGIGELFFGEGSRLTVL.

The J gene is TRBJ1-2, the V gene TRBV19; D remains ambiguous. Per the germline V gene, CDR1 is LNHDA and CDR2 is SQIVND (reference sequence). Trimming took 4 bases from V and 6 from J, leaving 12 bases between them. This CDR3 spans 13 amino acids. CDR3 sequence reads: CASSTEVRNGYTF. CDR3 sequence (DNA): TGTGCCAGTAGTACGGAGGTCCGGAATGGCTACACCTTC.

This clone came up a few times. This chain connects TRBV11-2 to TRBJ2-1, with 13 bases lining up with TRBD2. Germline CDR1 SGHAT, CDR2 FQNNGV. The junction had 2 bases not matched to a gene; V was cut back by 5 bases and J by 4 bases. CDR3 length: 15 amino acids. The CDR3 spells CASSPGLAGYNEQFF. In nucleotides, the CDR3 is TGTGCCAGCAGCCCGGGACTAGCGGGATACAATGAGCAGTTCTTC.

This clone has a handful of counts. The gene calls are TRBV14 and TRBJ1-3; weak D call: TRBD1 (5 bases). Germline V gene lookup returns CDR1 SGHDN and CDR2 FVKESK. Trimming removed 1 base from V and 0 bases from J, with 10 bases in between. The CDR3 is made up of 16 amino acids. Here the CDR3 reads CASSQVGLSSGNTIYF. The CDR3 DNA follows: TGTGCCAGCAGCCAAGTGGGACTCAGCTCTGGAAACACCATATATTTT.

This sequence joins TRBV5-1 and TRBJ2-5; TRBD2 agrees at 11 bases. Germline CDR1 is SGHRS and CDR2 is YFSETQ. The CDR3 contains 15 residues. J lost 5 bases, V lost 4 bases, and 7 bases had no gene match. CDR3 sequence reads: CASSPGLADYETQYF. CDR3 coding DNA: TGCGCCAGCAGCCCGGGACTAGCGGACTATGAGACCCAGTACTTC.

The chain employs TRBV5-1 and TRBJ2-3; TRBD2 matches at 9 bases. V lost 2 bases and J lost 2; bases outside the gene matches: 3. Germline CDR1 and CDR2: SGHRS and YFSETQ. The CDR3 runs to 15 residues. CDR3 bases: TGCGCCAGCAGCTTTAGCGGGAGCGCCACAGATACGCAGTATTTT. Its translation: CASSFSGSATDTQYF.

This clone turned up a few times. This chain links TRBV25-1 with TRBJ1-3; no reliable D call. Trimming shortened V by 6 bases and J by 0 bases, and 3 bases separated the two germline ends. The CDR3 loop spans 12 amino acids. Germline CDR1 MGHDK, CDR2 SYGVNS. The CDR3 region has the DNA TGTGCCAGCAGAGCCTCTGGAAACACCATATATTTT. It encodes CASRASGNTIYF.

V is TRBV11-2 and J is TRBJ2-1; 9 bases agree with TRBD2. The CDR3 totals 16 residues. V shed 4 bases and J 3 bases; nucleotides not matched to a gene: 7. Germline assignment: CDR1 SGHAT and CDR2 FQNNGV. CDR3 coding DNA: TGTGCCAGCAGCTCCGGGCTAGCGGGATTCTACAATGAGCAGTTCTTC. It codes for CASSSGLAGFYNEQFF.

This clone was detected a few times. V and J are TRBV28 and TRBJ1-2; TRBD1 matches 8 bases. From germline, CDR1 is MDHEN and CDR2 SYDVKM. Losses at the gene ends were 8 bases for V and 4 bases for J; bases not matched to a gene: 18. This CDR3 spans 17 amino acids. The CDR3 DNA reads TGTGCCAGCTGGGCAGAGACAGGGGCCTCTTTACCCTATGGCTACACCTTC. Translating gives CASWAETGASLPYGYTF.

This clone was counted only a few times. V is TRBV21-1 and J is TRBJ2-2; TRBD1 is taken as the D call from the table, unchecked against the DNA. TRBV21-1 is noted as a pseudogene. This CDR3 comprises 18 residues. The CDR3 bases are TGTGCCAGCAGCAACCACTTCCTCCGGGACAGGGACACCGGGGAGCTGTTTTTT. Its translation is CASSNHFLRDRDTGELFF.

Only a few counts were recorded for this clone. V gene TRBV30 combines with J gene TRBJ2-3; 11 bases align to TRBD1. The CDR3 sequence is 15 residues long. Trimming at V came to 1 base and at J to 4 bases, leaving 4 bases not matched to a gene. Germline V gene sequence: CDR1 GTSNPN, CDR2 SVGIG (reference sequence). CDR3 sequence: CAWSDGTGGPDTQYF. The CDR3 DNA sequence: TGTGCCTGGAGTGACGGGACAGGGGGTCCAGATACGCAGTATTTT.

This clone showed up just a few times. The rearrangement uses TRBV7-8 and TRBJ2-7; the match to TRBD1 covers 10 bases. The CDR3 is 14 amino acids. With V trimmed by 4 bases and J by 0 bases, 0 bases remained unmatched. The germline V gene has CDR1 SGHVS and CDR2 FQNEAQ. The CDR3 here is CASSWDRGSYEQYF. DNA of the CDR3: TGTGCCAGCAGCTGGGACAGGGGCTCCTACGAGCAGTACTTC.

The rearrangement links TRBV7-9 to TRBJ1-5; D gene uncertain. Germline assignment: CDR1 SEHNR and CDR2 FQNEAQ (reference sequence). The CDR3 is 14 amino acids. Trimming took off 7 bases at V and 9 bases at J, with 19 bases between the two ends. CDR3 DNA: TGTGCCAGCATCTCCCTGTGCGCCCTTCGGCCCCAGCATTTT. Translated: CASISLCALRPQHF.

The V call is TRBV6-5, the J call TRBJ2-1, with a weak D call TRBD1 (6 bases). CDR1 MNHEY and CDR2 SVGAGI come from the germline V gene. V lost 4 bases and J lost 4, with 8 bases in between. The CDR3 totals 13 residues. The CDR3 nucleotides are TGTGCCAGCAGTTCGGACAGTTACAATGAGCAGTTCTTC. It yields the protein CASSSDSYNEQFF.

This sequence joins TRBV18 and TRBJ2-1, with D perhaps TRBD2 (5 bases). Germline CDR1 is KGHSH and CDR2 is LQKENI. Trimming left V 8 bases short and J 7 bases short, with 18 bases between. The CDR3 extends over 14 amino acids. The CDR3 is CASQRGADRNEQFF. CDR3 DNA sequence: TGTGCCAGCCAAAGAGGAGCGGACCGTAATGAGCAGTTCTTC.

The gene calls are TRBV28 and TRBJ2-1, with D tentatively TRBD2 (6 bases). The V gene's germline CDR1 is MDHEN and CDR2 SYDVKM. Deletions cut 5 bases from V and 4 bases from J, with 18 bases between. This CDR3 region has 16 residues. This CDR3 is CASSPLLGREYNEQFF. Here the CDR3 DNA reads TGTGCCAGCAGTCCCCTCTTGGGCCGGGAGTACAATGAGCAGTTCTTC.

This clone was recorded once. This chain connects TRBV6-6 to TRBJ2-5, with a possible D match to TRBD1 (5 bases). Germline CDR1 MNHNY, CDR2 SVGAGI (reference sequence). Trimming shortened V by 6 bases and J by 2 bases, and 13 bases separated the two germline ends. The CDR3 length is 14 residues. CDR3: CASRPGGAQETQYF. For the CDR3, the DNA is TGTGCCAGCAGACCCGGTGGGGCGCAAGAGACCCAGTACTTC.

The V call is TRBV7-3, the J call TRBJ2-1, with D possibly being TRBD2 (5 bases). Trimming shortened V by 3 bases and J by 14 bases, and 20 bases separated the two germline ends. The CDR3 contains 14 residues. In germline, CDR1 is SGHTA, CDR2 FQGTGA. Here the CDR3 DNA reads TGTGCCAGCAGCTTTATGTCCCATGACTACCCGAAGTTCTTC. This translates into CASSFMSHDYPKFF.

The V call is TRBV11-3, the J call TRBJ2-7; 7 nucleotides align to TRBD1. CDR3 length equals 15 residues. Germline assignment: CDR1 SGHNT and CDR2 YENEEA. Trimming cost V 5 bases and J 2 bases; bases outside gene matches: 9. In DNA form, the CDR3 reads TGTGCCAGCAGCCCACACAGGGGCCGCACCTACGAGCAGTACTTC. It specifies CASSPHRGRTYEQYF.

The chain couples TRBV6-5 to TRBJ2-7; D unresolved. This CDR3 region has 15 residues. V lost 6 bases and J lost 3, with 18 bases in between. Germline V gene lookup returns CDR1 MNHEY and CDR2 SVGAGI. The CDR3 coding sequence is TGTGCCAGCAGCACCCTAGGCCCTGGGATCTACGAGCAGTACTTC. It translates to CASSTLGPGIYEQYF.

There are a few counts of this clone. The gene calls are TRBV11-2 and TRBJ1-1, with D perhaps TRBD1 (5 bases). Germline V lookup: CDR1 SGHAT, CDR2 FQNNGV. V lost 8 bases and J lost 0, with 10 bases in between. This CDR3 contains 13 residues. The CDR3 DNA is TGTGCCAGCCAAAGGGGAGTGAACACTGAAGCTTTCTTT. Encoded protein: CASQRGVNTEAFF. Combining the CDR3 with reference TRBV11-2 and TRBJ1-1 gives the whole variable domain EAGVAQSPRYKIIEKRQSVAFWCNPISGHATLYWYQQILGQGPKLLIQFQNNGVVDDSQLPKDRFSAERLKGVDSTLKIQPAKLEDSAVYLCASQRGVNTEAFFGQGTRLTVV.

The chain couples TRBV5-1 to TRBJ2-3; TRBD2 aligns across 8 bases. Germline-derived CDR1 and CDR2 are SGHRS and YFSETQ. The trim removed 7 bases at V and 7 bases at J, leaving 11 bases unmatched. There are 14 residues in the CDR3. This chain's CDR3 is CASRGGLVLNTQYF. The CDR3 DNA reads TGCGCCAGCCGAGGGGGACTAGTGTTAAATACGCAGTATTTT.